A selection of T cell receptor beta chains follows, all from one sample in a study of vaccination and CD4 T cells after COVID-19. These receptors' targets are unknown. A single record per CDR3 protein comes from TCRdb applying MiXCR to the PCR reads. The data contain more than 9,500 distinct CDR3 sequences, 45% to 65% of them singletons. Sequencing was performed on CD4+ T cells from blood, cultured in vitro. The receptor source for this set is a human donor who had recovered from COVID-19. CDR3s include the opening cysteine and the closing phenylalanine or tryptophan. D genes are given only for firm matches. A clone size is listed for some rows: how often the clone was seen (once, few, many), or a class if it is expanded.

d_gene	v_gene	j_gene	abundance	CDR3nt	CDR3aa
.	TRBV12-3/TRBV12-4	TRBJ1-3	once	TGTGCCAGCAGTTACGCGGCGGGGTCTGGAAACACCATATATTTT	CASSYAAGSGNTIYF
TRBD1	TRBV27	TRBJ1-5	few	TGTGCCAGCAGTTTATGGGGGACAGGCAATCAGCCCCAGCATTTT	CASSLWGTGNQPQHF
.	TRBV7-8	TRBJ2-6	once	TGTGCCAGCAGCTTAGCGCGGGCGGGATTGCGGGCCAACGTCCTGACTTTC	CASSLARAGLRANVLTF
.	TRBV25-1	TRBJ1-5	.	TGTGCCAGCAGTAAGGGGGATCAGCCCCAGCATTTT	CASSKGDQPQHF
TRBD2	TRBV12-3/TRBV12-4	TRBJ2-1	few	TGTGCCAGCAGGGCCGACGAACTAGCGGGGGGGCCCACCTACAATGAGCAGTTCTTC	CASRADELAGGPTYNEQFF
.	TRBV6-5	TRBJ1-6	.	TGTGCCAGCAGTTACTCGACAGATTATAATTCACCCCTCCACTTT	CASSYSTDYNSPLHF
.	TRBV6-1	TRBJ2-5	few	TGTGCCAGCAGCCTAGTAGCCGGGACCCAGTACTTC	CASSLVAGTQYF
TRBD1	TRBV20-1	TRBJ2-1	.	TGCAGTGCCATCAGGACAGGGCGGGACAATGAGCAGTTCTTC	CSAIRTGRDNEQFF
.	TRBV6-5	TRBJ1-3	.	TGTGCCAGCAGTTCCTCGGGTCGAAACACCATATATTTT	CASSSSGRNTIYF
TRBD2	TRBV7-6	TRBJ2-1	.	TGTGCCAGCAGCTTAGTAGCTAGCGGGGGCTACAATGAGCAGTTCTTC	CASSLVASGGYNEQFF
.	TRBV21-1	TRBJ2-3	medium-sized	TGTGCCAGCAGCAACCCGACAGGGGCTTTCACAGATACGCAGTATTTT	CASSNPTGAFTDTQYF
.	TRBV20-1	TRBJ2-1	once	TGCAGTGCTAGATCCCCCCAGCGTCGGACGGATGAGCAGTTCTTC	CSARSPQRRTDEQFF
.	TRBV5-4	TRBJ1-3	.	TGTGCCAGCAGCCCAGGACTGGACCTCTACTCTGGAAACACCATATATTTT	CASSPGLDLYSGNTIYF
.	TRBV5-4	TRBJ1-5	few	TGTGCCACCGGGGAGGGAGGGGGGATATACTCGCAGCCCCAGCATTTT	CATGEGGGIYSQPQHF
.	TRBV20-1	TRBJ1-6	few	TGCAGTGCTCAAATGGGACAACCGAAATCACCCCTCCACTTT	CSAQMGQPKSPLHF
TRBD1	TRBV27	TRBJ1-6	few	TGTGCCAGCACCTTAGACAGGGCAGGTTCACCCCTCCACTTT	CASTLDRAGSPLHF
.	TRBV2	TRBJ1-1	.	TGTGCCAGCAGTCTCAGGAGGGATACTGAAGCTTTCTTT	CASSLRRDTEAFF
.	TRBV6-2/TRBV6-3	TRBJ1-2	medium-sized	TGTGCCACTAGGGTAGGGCGATGGACTACTCATGGCTACACCTTC	CATRVGRWTTHGYTF
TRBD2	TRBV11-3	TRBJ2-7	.	TGTGCCAGCAGCTTAGCTAGCGGGGGTGCCTACGAGCAGTACTTC	CASSLASGGAYEQYF
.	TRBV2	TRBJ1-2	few	TGTGCCAGCAGTGAAAACCCTTACTATGGCTACACCTTC	CASSENPYYGYTF
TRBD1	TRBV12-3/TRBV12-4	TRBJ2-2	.	TGTGCCAGCAGGACAGGGGACAACACCGGGGAGCTGTTTTTT	CASRTGDNTGELFF
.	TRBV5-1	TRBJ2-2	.	TGCGCCAGCAGCTTGGTAGGGGATGGCGGGGAGCTGTTTTTT	CASSLVGDGGELFF
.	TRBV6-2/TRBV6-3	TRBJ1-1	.	TGTGCCAGCGCTTCCGGGGGTACCCCGGGGAGGGGCACTGAAGCTTTCTTT	CASASGGTPGRGTEAFF